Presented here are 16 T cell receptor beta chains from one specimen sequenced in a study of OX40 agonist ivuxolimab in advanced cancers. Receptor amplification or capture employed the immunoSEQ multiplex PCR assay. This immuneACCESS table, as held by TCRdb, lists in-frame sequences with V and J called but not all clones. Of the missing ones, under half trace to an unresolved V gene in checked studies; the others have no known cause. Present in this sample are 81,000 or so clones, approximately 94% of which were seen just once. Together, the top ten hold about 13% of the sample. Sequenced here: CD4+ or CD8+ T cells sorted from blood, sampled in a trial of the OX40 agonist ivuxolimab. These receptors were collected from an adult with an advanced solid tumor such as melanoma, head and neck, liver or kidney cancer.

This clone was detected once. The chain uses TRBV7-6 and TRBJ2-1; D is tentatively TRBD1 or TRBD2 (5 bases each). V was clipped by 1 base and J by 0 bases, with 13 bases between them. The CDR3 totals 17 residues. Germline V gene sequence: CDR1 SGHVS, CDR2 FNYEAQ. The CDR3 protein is CASSLEVRGSSYNEQFF. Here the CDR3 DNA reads TGTGCCAGCAGCTTAGAAGTGAGGGGTAGCTCCTACAATGAGCAGTTCTTC.

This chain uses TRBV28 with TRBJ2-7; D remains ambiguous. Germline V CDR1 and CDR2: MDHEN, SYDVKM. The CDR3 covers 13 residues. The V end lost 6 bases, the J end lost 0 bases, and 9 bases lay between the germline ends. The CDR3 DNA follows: TGTGCCAGCAGAGTCCGGGCCTCCTACGAGCAGTACTTC. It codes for CASRVRASYEQYF. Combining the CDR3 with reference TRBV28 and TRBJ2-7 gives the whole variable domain DVKVTQSSRYLVKRTGEKVFLECVQDMDHENMFWYRQDPGLGLRLIYFSYDVKMKEKGDIPEGYSVSREKKERFSLILESASTNQTSMYLCASRVRASYEQYFGPGTRLTVT.

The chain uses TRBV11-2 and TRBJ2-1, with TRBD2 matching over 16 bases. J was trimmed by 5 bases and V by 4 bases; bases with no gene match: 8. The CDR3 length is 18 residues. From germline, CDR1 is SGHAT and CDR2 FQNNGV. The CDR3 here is CASSSGLAGGPNHNEQFF. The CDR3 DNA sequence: TGTGCCAGCAGCTCGGGACTAGCGGGAGGGCCTAACCACAATGAGCAGTTCTTC.

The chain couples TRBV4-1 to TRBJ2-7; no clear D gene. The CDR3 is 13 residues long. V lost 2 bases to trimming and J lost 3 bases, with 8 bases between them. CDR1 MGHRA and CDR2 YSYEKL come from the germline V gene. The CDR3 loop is CASSQTDFYEQYF. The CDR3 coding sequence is TGCGCCAGCAGCCAAACTGACTTCTACGAGCAGTACTTC.

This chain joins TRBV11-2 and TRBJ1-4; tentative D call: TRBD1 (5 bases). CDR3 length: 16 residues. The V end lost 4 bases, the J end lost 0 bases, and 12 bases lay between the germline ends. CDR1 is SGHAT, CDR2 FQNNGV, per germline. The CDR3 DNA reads TGTGCCAGCAGCTCAGGGACGGCCGCAACTAATGAAAAACTGTTTTTT. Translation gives CASSSGTAATNEKLFF.

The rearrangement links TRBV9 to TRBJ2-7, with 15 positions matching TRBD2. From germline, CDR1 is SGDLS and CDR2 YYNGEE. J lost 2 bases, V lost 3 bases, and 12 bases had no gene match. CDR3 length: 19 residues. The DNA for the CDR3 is TGTGCCAGCAGCGGCCCCGGGACTAGCGGGAGGACAGGGGCCTACGAGCAGTACTTC. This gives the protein CASSGPGTSGRTGAYEQYF.

The CDR3 nucleotides read TGTGCCAGCACCACCCGAGAAAGGACAGGGCATGGCTACACCTTC. Translated, it gives CASTTRERTGHGYTF. The chain is built from TRBV6-1 and TRBJ1-2, with 8 bases that match TRBD1. The CDR3 has 15 amino acids. The trim removed 7 bases at V and 6 bases at J, leaving 13 bases unmatched. The V gene's germline CDR1 is MNHNS and CDR2 SASEGT.

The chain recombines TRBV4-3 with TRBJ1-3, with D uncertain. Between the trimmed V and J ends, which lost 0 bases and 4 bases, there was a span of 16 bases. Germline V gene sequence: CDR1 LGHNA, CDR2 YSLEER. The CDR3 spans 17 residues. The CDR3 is CASSQDWSGQEGNTIYF. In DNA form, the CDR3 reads TGCGCCAGCAGCCAAGATTGGTCCGGGCAGGAGGGAAACACCATATATTTT.

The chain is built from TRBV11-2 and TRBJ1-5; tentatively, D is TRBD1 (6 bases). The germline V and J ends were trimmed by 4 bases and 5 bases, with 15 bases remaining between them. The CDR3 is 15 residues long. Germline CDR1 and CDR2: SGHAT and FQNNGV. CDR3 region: CASSYSTGKYQPQHF. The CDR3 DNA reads TGTGCCAGCAGCTACTCCACAGGGAAATATCAGCCCCAGCATTTT. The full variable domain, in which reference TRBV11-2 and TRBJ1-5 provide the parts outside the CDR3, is EAGVAQSPRYKIIEKRQSVAFWCNPISGHATLYWYQQILGQGPKLLIQFQNNGVVDDSQLPKDRFSAERLKGVDSTLKIQPAKLEDSAVYLCASSYSTGKYQPQHFGDGTRLSIL.

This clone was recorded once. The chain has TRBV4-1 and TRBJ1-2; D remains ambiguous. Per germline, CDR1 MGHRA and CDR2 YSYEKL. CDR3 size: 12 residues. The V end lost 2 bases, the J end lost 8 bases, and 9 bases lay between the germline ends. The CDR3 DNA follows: TGCGCCAGCAGCCAAACGAATATGGGCTACACCTTC. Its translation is CASSQTNMGYTF.

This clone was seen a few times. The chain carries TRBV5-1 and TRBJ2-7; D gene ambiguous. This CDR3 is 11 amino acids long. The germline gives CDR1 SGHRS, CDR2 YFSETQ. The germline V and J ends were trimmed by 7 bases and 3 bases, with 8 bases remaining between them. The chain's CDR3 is CASADNYEQYF. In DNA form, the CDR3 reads TGCGCCAGCGCCGATAACTACGAGCAGTACTTC.

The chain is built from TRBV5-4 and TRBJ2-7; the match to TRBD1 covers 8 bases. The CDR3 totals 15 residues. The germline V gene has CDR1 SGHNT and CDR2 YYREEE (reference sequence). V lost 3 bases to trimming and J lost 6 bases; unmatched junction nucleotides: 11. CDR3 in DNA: TGTGCCAGCAGCTCCGACAGGGGCTATGCGGGCGAGCAGTACTTC. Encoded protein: CASSSDRGYAGEQYF.

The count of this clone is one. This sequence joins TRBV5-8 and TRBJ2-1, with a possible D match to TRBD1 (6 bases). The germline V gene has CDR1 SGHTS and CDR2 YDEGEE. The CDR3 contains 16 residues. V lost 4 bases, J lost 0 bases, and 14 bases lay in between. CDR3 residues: CASSPGQFSSYNEQFF. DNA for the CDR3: TGTGCCAGCAGCCCCGGACAGTTCAGCTCCTACAATGAGCAGTTCTTC.

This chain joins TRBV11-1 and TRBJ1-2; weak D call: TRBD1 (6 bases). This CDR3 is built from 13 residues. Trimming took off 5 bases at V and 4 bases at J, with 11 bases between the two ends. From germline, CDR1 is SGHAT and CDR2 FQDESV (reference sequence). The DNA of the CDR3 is TGTGCCAGCAGCCCAGGGGCGATCTATGGCTACACCTTC. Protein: CASSPGAIYGYTF.

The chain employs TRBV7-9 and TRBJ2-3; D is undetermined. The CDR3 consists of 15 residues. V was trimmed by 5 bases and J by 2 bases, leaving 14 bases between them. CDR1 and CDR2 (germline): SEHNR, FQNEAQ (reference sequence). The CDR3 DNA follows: TGTGCCAGCAGCCGAGAGCCCGCCTACACAGATACGCAGTATTTT. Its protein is CASSREPAYTDTQYF.

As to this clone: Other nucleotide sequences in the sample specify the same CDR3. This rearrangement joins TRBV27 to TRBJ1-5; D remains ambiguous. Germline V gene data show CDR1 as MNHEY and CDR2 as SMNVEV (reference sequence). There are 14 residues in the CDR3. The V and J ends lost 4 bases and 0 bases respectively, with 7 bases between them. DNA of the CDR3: TGTGCCAGCAGTTCCGACTATAGCAATCAGCCCCAGCATTTT. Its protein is CASSSDYSNQPQHF.